This entry concerns a single T cell receptor beta chain. Antigen specificity is unknown. A second roughly 6 to 12 cycle PCR used barcoded and J-beta primers. Each CDR3 protein is one row after TCRdb ran MiXCR on the 5' RACE reads. The table has about 800,000 distinct CDR3 sequences, 58% seen once. The study recruited healthy Caucasian donors from Russia who were aged roughly 6 to 95. Per sample, a minimum of 6 million PBMCs were isolated. These data come from a study of blood T cells in healthy people across ages. Findings and caveats of the study: Both higher diversity and more naive CD4+ cells marked long-lived donors when set against aged donors.

This TCR was sampled from a man aged 25 to 40 in good health. Input material: blood.

DNA of the CDR3: TGTGCCAGCAGTTTTACGATCCTTGGTGAGCAGTTCTTC. The encoded protein is CASSFTILGEQFF. V and J are TRBV7-6 and TRBJ2-1; no clear D. The V end lost 6 bases, the J end lost 9 bases, and 15 bases lay between the germline ends. Germline V gives CDR1 SGHVS, CDR2 FNYEAQ. The CDR3 has 13 residues.